The next 6 T cell receptor beta chains were all read from a single sample in a study of cytomegalovirus exposure and HLA in healthy donors. In the PCR, 60 Vbeta and 13 Jbeta primers were used. TCRdb's table, derived via immunoSEQ multiplex PCR, lists solely in-frame clones and lacks some. Altogether around 180,000 clones are present, roughly 82% being singletons, with the ten largest covering 1% to 1.5%. Sequencing used PBMCs. The receptors originated from a girl aged 2-10 years in good health and CMV-seropositive.

The chain links TRBV19 to TRBJ1-2; D is uncertain. CDR1 and CDR2 (germline): LNHDA, SQIVND (reference sequence). CDR3 length equals 15 residues. Trimming pared 5 bases from V and 3 bases from J, leaving 16 bases between. This CDR3 reads CASSLLTSRDYGYTF. For the CDR3, the DNA is TGTGCCAGTAGTCTCCTCACCTCCCGGGACTATGGCTACACCTTC.

This clone was found a few times. V is TRBV6-1 and J is TRBJ1-2; unclear D gene. The CDR3 has 15 amino acids. Germline values: CDR1 MNHNS, CDR2 SASEGT. Trimming left V 5 bases short and J 0 bases short, with 13 bases between. The CDR3 is CASSMTLDANYGYTF. The DNA of the CDR3 is TGTGCCAGCAGTATGACACTTGATGCTAACTATGGCTACACCTTC.

The rearrangement uses TRBV6-1 and TRBJ2-3; TRBD2 is a possible D gene (5 bases). The germline V gene encodes CDR1 MNHNS and CDR2 SASEGT. The CDR3 runs 14 residues. V lost 8 bases and J lost 0, with 12 bases in between. CDR3 loop: CASHRGKSTDTQYF. Here the CDR3 DNA reads TGTGCCAGCCACAGAGGGAAAAGCACAGATACGCAGTATTTT.

The chain has TRBV4-1 and TRBJ2-3; D is ambiguous. The germline V gene encodes CDR1 MGHRA and CDR2 YSYEKL. CDR3 length: 14 amino acids. Trimming removed 1 base at V and 5 bases at J, with 10 bases between. The CDR3: CASSQVAYLDTQYF. CDR3 in DNA: TGCGCCAGCAGCCAAGTAGCCTACCTAGATACGCAGTATTTT.

J is TRBJ1-2 and V is TRBV2; 11 nucleotides line up with TRBD1. Germline V CDR1 and CDR2: SNHLY, FYNNEI. The CDR3 has 14 amino acids. V lost 2 bases to trimming and J lost 6 bases; unmatched junction nucleotides: 2. The CDR3 bases are TGTGCCAGCAGTGAATGGACAGGGGGCCATGGCTACACCTTC. Protein product: CASSEWTGGHGYTF.

The chain has TRBV27 and TRBJ2-3, with 7 bases identical to TRBD1. The germline CDR1 and CDR2 sequences are MNHEY and SMNVEV (reference sequence). V lost 5 bases and J lost 2; bases outside the gene matches: 10. CDR3 length: 16 amino acids. In nucleotides, the CDR3 is TGTGCCAGCAGTCCAGAACCGGGACAGATCACAGATACGCAGTATTTT. Translated: CASSPEPGQITDTQYF.